A single sample gave rise to the 26 T cell receptor beta chains below, sequenced in a study of cytomegalovirus exposure and HLA in healthy donors. The PCR was carried out with 60 Vbeta primers and 13 Jbeta primers. Here immunoSEQ multiplex PCR was the method, and the copy in TCRdb shows in-frame clones only, minus some. Its table lists some 130,000 clones. Sequencing input: PBMCs. Receptors originate from a woman in her fifties or sixties in good health and CMV-seronegative.

This chain links TRBV7-9 with TRBJ2-7, with D perhaps TRBD2 (7 bases). Per the germline V gene, CDR1 is SEHNR and CDR2 is FQNEAQ (reference sequence). Deletions cut 6 bases from V and 3 bases from J, with 18 bases between. This CDR3 has 15 residues. The CDR3 spells CASRATRGASYEQYF. The CDR3 coding sequence is TGTGCCAGCAGAGCAACCCGGGGGGCCAGCTACGAGCAGTACTTC.

CDR3 region: CASSFMNTEAFF. The CDR3 bases are TGTGCCAGCAGTTTCATGAACACTGAAGCTTTCTTT. The rearrangement uses TRBV28 and TRBJ1-1; D call uncertain. The CDR3 is 12 residues long. Looked up from germline, CDR1 is MDHEN and CDR2 is SYDVKM. The V and J ends lost 3 bases and 0 bases respectively, with 2 bases between them.

The gene calls are TRBV5-1 and TRBJ2-7, with TRBD2 matching over 10 bases. Germline-derived CDR1 and CDR2 are SGHRS and YFSETQ. The CDR3 loop spans 15 amino acids. Trimming took 7 bases from V and 3 from J; bases not matched to a gene: 10. The CDR3: CASGSSGTSDYEQYF. In DNA form, the CDR3 reads TGCGCCAGCGGGTCCTCCGGGACTAGCGACTACGAGCAGTACTTC.

The rearrangement links TRBV11-3 to TRBJ2-5, with a tentative D call TRBD1 (5 bases). CDR1 and CDR2 (germline): SGHNT, YENEEA. The CDR3 runs 13 residues. V was trimmed by 1 base and J by 4 bases, leaving 7 bases between them. The CDR3 here is CASSLGRAETQYF. The CDR3 coding sequence is TGTGCCAGCAGCTTAGGCAGGGCAGAGACCCAGTACTTC.

CDR3 sequence reads: CASSRGENTEAFF. In DNA, the CDR3 is TGTGCCAGCAGCCGTGGAGAGAACACTGAAGCTTTCTTT. The chain couples TRBV9 to TRBJ1-1; D is ambiguous. The CDR3 is made up of 13 amino acids. The germline CDR1 and CDR2 sequences are SGDLS and YYNGEE. The germline V and J ends were trimmed by 4 bases and 1 base, with 8 bases remaining between them.

V and J are TRBV7-8 and TRBJ1-2; D remains ambiguous. The V gene lost 5 bases and the J gene lost 0 bases, with 16 bases spanning the gap. There are 16 residues in the CDR3. Germline values: CDR1 SGHVS, CDR2 FQNEAQ. As DNA, the CDR3 is TGTGCCAGCAGCCCAGGACTTATCTTCCCTAACTATGGCTACACCTTC. It codes for CASSPGLIFPNYGYTF.

The chain links TRBV5-4 to TRBJ1-2; 9 bases map to TRBD1. Trimming removed 1 base from V and 5 bases from J; junction bases left unmatched: 3. The CDR3 covers 14 residues. Germline V gene sequence: CDR1 SGHNT, CDR2 YYREEE (reference sequence). CDR3 DNA: TGTGCCAGCAGCTTGCTACAGGGGGCTTATGGCTACACCTTC. Protein: CASSLLQGAYGYTF.

The CDR3 sequence is CASVQGSGETQYF. DNA for the CDR3: TGCGCCAGCGTACAGGGGTCGGGGGAGACCCAGTACTTC. The J gene is TRBJ2-5, the V gene TRBV5-1; TRBD1 matches 7 bases. The J segment lost 5 bases and the V segment lost 7 bases, leaving 8 bases of the junction unmatched. CDR3 length equals 13 residues. Germline CDR1 reads SGHRS; CDR2 reads YFSETQ.

The CDR3 spells CASSVRDTSETQYF. DNA for the CDR3: TGTGCCAGCAGTGTTCGGGACACATCAGAGACCCAGTACTTC. This rearrangement joins TRBV2 to TRBJ2-5; D possibly corresponds to TRBD1 (6 bases). Trimming left V 4 bases short and J 4 bases short, with 13 bases between. The CDR3 covers 14 residues. Germline V gives CDR1 SNHLY, CDR2 FYNNEI.

The chain employs TRBV15 and TRBJ1-2, with a possible D match to TRBD1 (5 bases). V was trimmed by 7 bases and J by 5 bases, leaving 8 bases between them. The CDR3 length is 11 residues. Germline V CDR1 and CDR2: LNHNV, YYDKDF (reference sequence). The CDR3 DNA follows: TGTGCCACCAAACGGGGGTATGGCTACACCTTC. This encodes CATKRGYGYTF.

The chain joins TRBV7-9 to TRBJ2-3, with TRBD2 matching 7 bases. V dropped 3 bases and J dropped 4; count of bases not matched to a gene: 4. CDR1 is SEHNR, CDR2 FQNEAQ, per germline (reference sequence). The CDR3 contains 14 residues. Written as DNA, the CDR3 is TGTGCCAGCAGCTTTCCGACTAGCCCAGATACGCAGTATTTT. The encoded protein is CASSFPTSPDTQYF.

This chain joins TRBV28 and TRBJ1-6; D remains unclear. This CDR3 is 15 amino acids long. V was cut by 5 bases and J by 5 bases, with 13 bases left in between. CDR1 is MDHEN, CDR2 SYDVKM, per germline. CDR3 loop: CASSGGWSHNSPLHF. The CDR3 DNA follows: TGTGCCAGCAGTGGAGGGTGGTCCCATAATTCACCCCTCCACTTT.

This chain connects TRBV19 to TRBJ2-6; possible D gene TRBD2, 5 bases. The CDR3 consists of 15 residues. The V gene's germline CDR1 is LNHDA and CDR2 SQIVND (reference sequence). V was trimmed by 5 bases and J by 2 bases, leaving 10 bases between them. The CDR3 is CASSVGVPGANVLTF. The CDR3 DNA reads as TGTGCCAGTAGTGTGGGAGTCCCTGGGGCCAACGTCCTGACTTTC.

V is TRBV7-2 and J is TRBJ2-3; D unresolved. V lost 5 bases, J lost 1 base, and 10 bases lay in between. The CDR3 spans 14 residues. Germline V CDR1 and CDR2: SGHTA, FQGNSA. For the CDR3, the DNA is TGTGCCAGCAGCCCGGTCGTGGGCACAGATACGCAGTATTTT. Translated, it gives CASSPVVGTDTQYF. The full variable domain, rest sourced from reference TRBV7-2 and TRBJ2-3, is GAGVSQSPSNKVTEKGKDVELRCDPISGHTALYWYRQSLGQGLEFLIYFQGNSAPDKSGLPSDRFSAERTGGSVSTLTIQRTQQEDSAVYLCASSPVVGTDTQYFGPGTRLTVL.

The chain links TRBV14 to TRBJ2-2; no clear D gene. This CDR3 is 14 amino acids long. V was trimmed by 1 base and J by 5 bases, leaving 8 bases between them. Germline V gene sequence: CDR1 SGHDN, CDR2 FVKESK. CDR3 coding DNA: TGTGCCAGCAGCCAAGCAACCCAGACCGGGGAGCTGTTTTTT. Translated: CASSQATQTGELFF.

V is TRBV9 and J is TRBJ2-1; possibly TRBD2 for D (5 bases). Germline-derived CDR1 and CDR2 are SGDLS and YYNGEE. V was pared by 2 bases and J by 10 bases, with 19 bases between. This CDR3 has 15 amino acids. CDR3 residues: CASSVAPPRDGEQFF. In nucleotides, the CDR3 is TGTGCCAGCAGCGTGGCGCCCCCCCGGGATGGCGAGCAGTTCTTC. Full variable domain (rest looked up from reference TRBV9 and TRBJ2-1): DSGVTQTPKHLITATGQRVTLRCSPRSGDLSVYWYQQSLDQGLQFLIQYYNGEERAKGNILERFSAQQFPDLHSELNLSSLELGDSALYFCASSVAPPRDGEQFFGPGTRLTVL.

The V and J genes are TRBV5-4 and TRBJ2-5; 16 bases agree with TRBD2. Germline trimming cut 4 bases from V and 0 bases from J; bases unmatched to any gene: 6. The CDR3 is 18 amino acids. CDR1 and CDR2 from the germline V gene are SGHNT and YYREEE (reference sequence). The CDR3 loop is CASSPGTSGGGYQETQYF. As DNA, the CDR3 is TGTGCCAGCAGCCCCGGGACTAGCGGGGGGGGGTACCAAGAGACCCAGTACTTC.

The rearrangement links TRBV30 to TRBJ1-2, with 7 bases matching TRBD1. Germline trimming cut 8 bases from V and 4 bases from J; bases unmatched to any gene: 7. Germline V gene sequence: CDR1 GTSNPN, CDR2 SVGIG (reference sequence). This CDR3 is 12 amino acids long. DNA of the CDR3: TGTGCCCGAGAGGGACAGCTCTATGGCTACACCTTC. Protein sequence: CAREGQLYGYTF.

The V and J genes are TRBV2 and TRBJ1-5; 7 nucleotides align to TRBD1. With V trimmed by 6 bases and J by 1 base, 3 bases remained unmatched. The CDR3 loop spans 14 amino acids. From germline, CDR1 is SNHLY and CDR2 FYNNEI. The CDR3 nucleotides read TGTGCCAGCAGCGAGGGACAGAGCAATCAGCCCCAGCATTTT. Protein product: CASSEGQSNQPQHF.

V gene TRBV27 combines with J gene TRBJ2-5; 9 bases are a match to TRBD2. Germline V gives CDR1 MNHEY, CDR2 SMNVEV (reference sequence). V trimming: 6 bases; J trimming: 5 bases; junction bases outside the gene matches: 25. This CDR3 has 20 amino acids. The CDR3 bases are TGTGCCAGCAGCCACACCCCGCCGCGTGGTAGCGGGGGCCCCCGGGAGACCCAGTACTTC. The encoded protein is CASSHTPPRGSGGPRETQYF.

The chain has TRBV12-2 and TRBJ2-7; TRBD1 is taken as the D call from the table, unchecked against the DNA. TRBV12-2 is termed a pseudogene. The CDR3 is 17 residues long. The CDR3 sequence is CASRPRSPDRKRYEQYF. CDR3 in DNA: TGTGCAAGTCGCCCTAGGAGTCCGGACAGAAAGAGATACGAGCAGTACTTC.

CDR3 region: CASWTSGGAELTGELFF. The CDR3 DNA sequence: TGTGCCAGTTGGACTAGCGGGGGGGCGGAGTTGACCGGGGAGCTGTTTTTT. The chain uses TRBV28 and TRBJ2-2, with 15 bases aligning to TRBD2. CDR3 length: 17 residues. Per germline, CDR1 MDHEN and CDR2 SYDVKM. V was clipped by 9 bases and J by 5 bases; unmatched bases: 10.

V and J are TRBV18 and TRBJ1-1; D uncertain. Trimming removed 2 bases at V and 7 bases at J, with 5 bases between. Germline CDR1 reads KGHSH; CDR2 reads LQKENI. The length of the CDR3 is 11 residues. The CDR3, as DNA: TGTGCCAGCTCACCATCGGTTGAAGCTTTCTTT. This encodes CASSPSVEAFF.

The genes are TRBV6-1 and TRBJ1-1; tentative D call: TRBD1 (5 bases). The germline V gene encodes CDR1 MNHNS and CDR2 SASEGT. CDR3 length: 14 amino acids. The ends were cut back, 5 bases at V and 1 base at J, with 11 bases in the middle. The CDR3 here is CASSLRQGNTEAFF. The DNA for the CDR3 is TGTGCCAGCAGTCTCCGTCAGGGGAACACTGAAGCTTTCTTT.

J is TRBJ2-1 and V is TRBV2, with 8 bases lining up with TRBD1. Germline V gives CDR1 SNHLY, CDR2 FYNNEI. V shed 6 bases and J 12 bases; nucleotides not matched to a gene: 10. This CDR3 has 13 amino acids. The CDR3 here is CASRATFRGLQFF. CDR3 coding DNA: TGTGCCAGCAGAGCGACATTCAGGGGGCTGCAGTTCTTC. Looking up the rest from reference TRBV2 and TRBJ2-1 gives the full variable domain: EPEVTQTPSHQVTQMGQEVILRCVPISNHLYFYWYRQILGQKVEFLVSFYNNEISEKSEIFDDQFSVERPDGSNFTLKIRSTKLEDSAMYFCASRATFRGLQFFGPGTRLTVL.

V usage is TRBV21-1 and J usage is TRBJ2-7; the DNA was not used to check the table's D call, TRBD2. TRBV21-1 counts as a pseudogene. The CDR3 is 18 amino acids. The CDR3 bases are TGTGCCAGCAGCAAAAGTCAGACCAAGCGGGGTAGGGGGTACGAGCAGTACTTC. As protein: CASSKSQTKRGRGYEQYF.